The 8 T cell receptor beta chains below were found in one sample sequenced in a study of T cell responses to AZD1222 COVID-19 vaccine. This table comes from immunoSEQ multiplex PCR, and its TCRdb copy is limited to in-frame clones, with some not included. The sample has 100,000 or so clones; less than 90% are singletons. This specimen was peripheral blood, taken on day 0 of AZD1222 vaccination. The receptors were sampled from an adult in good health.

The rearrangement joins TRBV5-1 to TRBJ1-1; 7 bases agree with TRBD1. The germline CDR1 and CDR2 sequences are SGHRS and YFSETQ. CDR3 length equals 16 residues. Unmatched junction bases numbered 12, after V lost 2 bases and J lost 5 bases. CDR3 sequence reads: CASSFSQGGPWTEAFF. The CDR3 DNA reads TGCGCCAGCAGCTTCTCGCAGGGGGGGCCCTGGACTGAAGCTTTCTTT. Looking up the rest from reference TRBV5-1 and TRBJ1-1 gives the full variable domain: KAGVTQTPRYLIKTRGQQVTLSCSPISGHRSVSWYQQTPGQGLQFLFEYFSETQRNKGNFPGRFSGRQFSNSRSEMNVSTLELGDSALYLCASSFSQGGPWTEAFFGQGTRLTVV.

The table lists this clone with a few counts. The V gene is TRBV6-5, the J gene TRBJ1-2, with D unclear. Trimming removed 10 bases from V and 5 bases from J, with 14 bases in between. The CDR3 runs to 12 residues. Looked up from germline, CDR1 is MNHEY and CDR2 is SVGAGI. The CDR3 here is CATSGSLYGYTF. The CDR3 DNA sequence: TGTGCCACGTCCGGGAGTTTGTATGGCTACACCTTC.

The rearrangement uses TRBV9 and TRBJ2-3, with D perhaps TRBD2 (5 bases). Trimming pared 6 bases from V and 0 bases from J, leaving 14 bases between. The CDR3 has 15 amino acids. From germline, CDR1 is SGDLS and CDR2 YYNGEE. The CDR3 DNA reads TGTGCCAGCACCTCCAGGAGCGGTAGCACAGATACGCAGTATTTT. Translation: CASTSRSGSTDTQYF.

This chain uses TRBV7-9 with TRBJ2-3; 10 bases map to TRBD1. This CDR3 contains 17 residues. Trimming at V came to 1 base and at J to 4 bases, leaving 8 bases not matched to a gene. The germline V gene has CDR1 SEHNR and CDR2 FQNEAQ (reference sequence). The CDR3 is CASSLGDRGPAADTQYF. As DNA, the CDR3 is TGTGCCAGCAGCTTAGGGGACAGGGGTCCCGCGGCAGATACGCAGTATTTT.

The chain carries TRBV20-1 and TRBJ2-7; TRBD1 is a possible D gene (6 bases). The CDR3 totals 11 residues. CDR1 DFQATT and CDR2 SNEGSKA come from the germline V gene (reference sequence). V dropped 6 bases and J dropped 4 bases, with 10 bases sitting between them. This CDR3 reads CSATQGYEQYF. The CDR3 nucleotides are TGCAGTGCAACACAGGGTTACGAGCAGTACTTC.

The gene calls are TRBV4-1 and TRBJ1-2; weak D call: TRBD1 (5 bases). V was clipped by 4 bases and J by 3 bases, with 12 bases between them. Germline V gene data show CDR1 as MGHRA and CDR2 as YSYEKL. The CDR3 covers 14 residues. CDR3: CASSRGGVDYGYTF. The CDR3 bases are TGCGCCAGCAGCCGTGGGGGAGTGGACTATGGCTACACCTTC.

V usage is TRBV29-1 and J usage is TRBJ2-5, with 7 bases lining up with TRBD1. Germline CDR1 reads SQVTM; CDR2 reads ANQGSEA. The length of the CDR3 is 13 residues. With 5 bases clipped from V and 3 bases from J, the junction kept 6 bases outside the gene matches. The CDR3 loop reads CSVRFGTEETQYF. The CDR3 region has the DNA TGCAGCGTTCGTTTCGGGACAGAAGAGACCCAGTACTTC.

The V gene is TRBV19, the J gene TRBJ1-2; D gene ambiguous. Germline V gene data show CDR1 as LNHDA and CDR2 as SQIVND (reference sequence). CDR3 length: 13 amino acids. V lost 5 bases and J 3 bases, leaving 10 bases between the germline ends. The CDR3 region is CASSPRGYYGYTF. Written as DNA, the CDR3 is TGTGCCAGTAGTCCCCGTGGATACTATGGCTACACCTTC.